This TCR beta chain was documented in a study of a mutant IDH1 vaccine in newly diagnosed glioma. As for the study in general: Initiation of the vaccine course occurred 4-6 weeks after radiotherapy alone, or alongside temozolomide cycles. Of treated patients, approximately 62% were men and roughly 38% women, averaging around 40 years.

Worth noting for this clone: The antigen is unknown.

Only in-frame clones appear in the TCRdb table, and some are missing; sequencing was by immunoSEQ multiplex PCR. The data hold under 150,000 clones, with about nine tenths observed a single time. Study-level points and caveats: Pseudoprogression seemed unrelated to changes in top peripheral T cell clonotypes.

Germline CDR1 LNHNV, CDR2 YYDKDF (reference sequence). The length of the CDR3 is 14 residues. Trimming pared 5 bases from V and 2 bases from J, leaving 10 bases between. Time point here: week 11, during vaccination. A single vaccine dose contained 300 ug of mutant IDH1 20-mer peptide, and topical imiquimod was used with it. Astrocytomas found in donors were new, WHO grade 3 or 4, IDH1-mutant and ATRX-lost. Source: PBMCs, taken from a glioma patient whose treatment included an IDH1 peptide vaccine. The V call is TRBV15, the J call TRBJ1-3, with a weak D call TRBD1 (5 bases). This TCR was sampled from a woman aged 45-65 years with glioma. CDR3 sequence reads: CATSGRGTGNTIYF. The CDR3 DNA sequence: TGTGCCACCAGCGGGCGGGGGACTGGAAACACCATATATTTT.